Each of the 30 T cell receptor beta chains below was sequenced from the same sample in a study of T-cell memory formation after mild COVID-19 (dated by TCRdb to the early 2020s). Library prep was done by 5' RACE. Sequencing was carried out with an Illumina NovaSeq 6000. In TCRdb, the public reads were trimmed at Q25 with fastp and aligned with MiXCR, with productive beta chains retained. Every distinct CDR3 protein forms one entry, paired with its most common genes and DNA. Present in this sample are some 120,000 distinct CDR3 sequences, about 5.9% of which were seen just once. The ten most abundant clones make up under 2.5% of the sample. The sample consisted of PBMCs or a T cell subset sorted from them (not recorded which). These receptors were taken from an adult woman who had mild COVID-19 (a few samples of this study predate the infection). The sample titles of this study are shuffled in the database, so cell type and time point are left out; the donor was told from shared clones.

This clonotype appeared many times. J is TRBJ2-7 and V is TRBV21-1; TRBD1 is taken as the D call from the table, unchecked against the DNA. TRBV21-1 is labeled a pseudogene. This CDR3 is built from 17 residues. The CDR3 DNA reads TGTGCCAGCAGCAAAGGATACCGGGACAGGGAAGCCTACGAGCAGTACTTC. Translated, it gives CASSKGYRDREAYEQYF.

This clonotype has only a few counts. V and J are TRBV7-9 and TRBJ2-7; TRBD2 matches 10 bases. Germline V gives CDR1 SEHNR, CDR2 FQNEAQ (reference sequence). The CDR3 is 16 residues long. The trim removed 4 bases at V and 3 bases at J, leaving 9 bases unmatched. DNA of the CDR3: TGTGCCAGCAGCTCAGGTAGCGGGAGGTCTTTCTACGAGCAGTACTTC. This translates into CASSSGSGRSFYEQYF. The entire variable domain, with the rest obtained from reference TRBV7-9 and TRBJ2-7, is as follows: DTGVSQNPRHKITKRGQNVTFRCDPISEHNRLYWYRQTLGQGPEFLTYFQNEAQLEKSRLLSDRFSAERPKGSFSTLEIQRTEQGDSAMYLCASSSGSGRSFYEQYFGPGTRLTVT.

The chain combines TRBV5-4 with TRBJ2-7; the match to TRBD1 covers 9 bases. The CDR3 has 15 residues. The V gene's germline CDR1 is SGHNT and CDR2 YYREEE (reference sequence). V shed 3 bases and J 6 bases; nucleotides not matched to a gene: 10. This chain's CDR3 is CASSYQSRTGVEQYF. The CDR3 coding sequence is TGTGCCAGCAGCTATCAATCCAGGACAGGGGTCGAGCAGTACTTC.

This clonotype has more than one count but fewer than ten. The rearrangement joins TRBV6-6 to TRBJ2-5; 7 bases line up with TRBD1. This CDR3 contains 13 residues. The germline gives CDR1 MNHNY, CDR2 SVGAGI (reference sequence). V shed 5 bases, J shed 5 bases, and the junction held 5 bases outside the gene matches. CDR3 nucleotide sequence: TGTGCCAGCAGTAGGGGACAGCAGGAGACCCAGTACTTC. Translated: CASSRGQQETQYF.

This rearrangement joins TRBV4-1 to TRBJ2-7; no clear D. The CDR3 length is 13 residues. Germline V gene lookup returns CDR1 MGHRA and CDR2 YSYEKL. Trimming removed 3 bases at V and 7 bases at J, with 13 bases between. The CDR3 sequence: CASSQPGGSEQYF. Here the CDR3 DNA reads TGCGCCAGCAGCCAGCCCGGTGGGTCGGAGCAGTACTTC.

There are a few counts of this clonotype. The chain couples TRBV12-3 or TRBV12-4 to TRBJ1-4, with D possibly being TRBD1 (5 bases). The CDR3 is made up of 11 amino acids. V lost 6 bases and J 12 bases, leaving 11 bases between the germline ends. CDR3 sequence reads: CASRSGGELFF. The CDR3 DNA reads TGTGCCAGCAGGTCCGGGGGGGAACTGTTTTTT.

This clonotype has just a few counts. This rearrangement joins TRBV5-5 to TRBJ2-7; perhaps TRBD1 as D (5 bases). Germline lookup yields CDR1 SGHKS and CDR2 YYEKEE (reference sequence). V was pared by 3 bases and J by 3 bases, with 16 bases between. This CDR3 has 15 residues. In DNA, the CDR3 is TGTGCCAGCAGCTATGTCACAGGAAAGAACTACGAGCAGTACTTC. This sequence encodes CASSYVTGKNYEQYF.

The DNA for the CDR3 is TGTGCCAGCAGCCCCCGAGCCGGACAAAGGGTGATGAACACTGAAGCTTTCTTT. Translated, it gives CASSPRAGQRVMNTEAFF. V usage is TRBV7-9 and J usage is TRBJ1-1; D might be TRBD1 (5 bases). CDR1 is SEHNR and CDR2 is FQNEAQ in the germline V gene (reference sequence). The ends were cut back, 5 bases at V and 0 bases at J, with 22 bases in the middle. This CDR3 contains 18 residues.

This clonotype was found many times. The CDR3 DNA is TGTGCCACCAGTTCAGACAGGGGAGCCGGGGAGCTGTTTTTT. Protein product: CATSSDRGAGELFF. This chain links TRBV24-1 with TRBJ2-2; 8 positions match TRBD1. This CDR3 has 14 amino acids. CDR1 is KGHDR and CDR2 is SFDVKD in the germline V gene. V trimming: 6 bases; J trimming: 6 bases; junction bases outside the gene matches: 5.

J is TRBJ1-4 and V is TRBV4-2; D unclear. The V and J ends lost 2 bases and 2 bases respectively, with 9 bases between them. This CDR3 has 15 amino acids. Germline-derived CDR1 and CDR2 are LGHNA and YNFKEQ. CDR3 in DNA: TGTGCCAGCAGCCAAAGGGAAAGTACTAATGAAAAACTGTTTTTT. It specifies CASSQRESTNEKLFF.

This clonotype was counted many times. V gene TRBV20-1 combines with J gene TRBJ1-3; TRBD1 is a possible D gene (5 bases). The V gene's germline CDR1 is DFQATT and CDR2 SNEGSKA (reference sequence). Trimming removed 5 bases at V and 0 bases at J, with 11 bases between. The CDR3 consists of 14 residues. CDR3 in DNA: TGCAGTGCTCCGGGGGGGAGCTCTGGAAACACCATATATTTT. As protein: CSAPGGSSGNTIYF.

This clonotype was found once. The J gene is TRBJ2-2, the V gene TRBV4-1; a weak D match, TRBD2 (5 bases). CDR3 size: 16 residues. V lost 4 bases to trimming and J lost 3 bases, with 15 bases between them. CDR1 is MGHRA and CDR2 is YSYEKL in the germline V gene. The DNA for the CDR3 is TGCGCCAGCAGCCGAGGGTGGACGAAACACACCGGGGAGCTGTTTTTT. Protein product: CASSRGWTKHTGELFF.

The genes are TRBV7-8 and TRBJ2-1; 7 bases line up with TRBD2. Germline loops: CDR1 SGHVS, CDR2 FQNEAQ. This CDR3 spans 16 amino acids. The ends lost 6 bases at V and 3 bases at J; junction bases unmatched: 11. The CDR3 region is CASSLMPSGLYNEQFF. The DNA of the CDR3 is TGTGCCAGCAGTCTGATGCCTAGCGGCCTCTACAATGAGCAGTTCTTC.

This rearrangement joins TRBV10-3 to TRBJ2-1, with TRBD2 matching over 14 bases. V lost 2 bases and J lost 9; bases outside the gene matches: 6. The CDR3 contains 16 residues. Germline V gene sequence: CDR1 ENHRY, CDR2 SYGVKD. In DNA, the CDR3 is TGTGCCATCAGTGAGACGACTAGCGGGAGGGCCGGTGAGCAGTTCTTC. This translates into CAISETTSGRAGEQFF.

The V gene is TRBV19, the J gene TRBJ1-1; 7 bases map to TRBD1. V lost 6 bases to trimming and J lost 5 bases; unmatched junction nucleotides: 9. Germline lookup yields CDR1 LNHDA and CDR2 SQIVND (reference sequence). The CDR3 is made up of 14 amino acids. DNA of the CDR3: TGTGCCAGTAGCGACCAGGGGGGTTGGACTGAAGCTTTCTTT. It translates to CASSDQGGWTEAFF.

This chain uses TRBV7-2 with TRBJ2-7, with TRBD2 identical over 15 bases. J was trimmed by 6 bases and V by 0 bases; bases with no gene match: 12. There are 19 residues in the CDR3. Germline V gene data show CDR1 as SGHTA and CDR2 as FQGNSA. DNA for the CDR3: TGTGCCAGCAGCTTAGCCCCCGGACTAGCGGGAGGGGGATTCGGCGAGCAGTACTTC. This translates into CASSLAPGLAGGGFGEQYF.

This clonotype has a count of ten or more. The V gene is TRBV7-2, the J gene TRBJ2-3, with 7 positions matching TRBD1. Germline assignment: CDR1 SGHTA and CDR2 FQGNSA. With 3 bases clipped from V and 0 bases from J, the junction kept 3 bases outside the gene matches. The CDR3 is 15 residues long. CDR3 amino acids: CASSFTGVSTDTQYF. CDR3 in DNA: TGTGCCAGCAGCTTCACAGGGGTTAGCACAGATACGCAGTATTTT.

In this sample, this clonotype turned up a few times. The chain uses TRBV3-1 and TRBJ2-4, with a possible D match to TRBD2 (5 bases). V lost 0 bases and J 2 bases, leaving 11 bases between the germline ends. This CDR3 is built from 16 residues. CDR1 and CDR2 from the germline V gene are LGHDT and YNNKEL (reference sequence). CDR3 nucleotides: TGTGCCAGCAGCCAAGATGTGGGGAGCACCAAAAACATTCAGTACTTC. Residues: CASSQDVGSTKNIQYF.

In its sample, this clonotype was seen a few times. The chain is built from TRBV24-1 and TRBJ2-1; 7 nucleotides agree with TRBD2. Per germline, CDR1 KGHDR and CDR2 SFDVKD. V lost 0 bases and J lost 7; bases outside the gene matches: 11. CDR3 length: 17 residues. CDR3 DNA sequence: TGTGCCACCAGTGATTTGTCGGGGGAGGGCCGATTTAATGAGCAGTTCTTC. The encoded protein is CATSDLSGEGRFNEQFF.

This clonotype has at least ten counts. The J gene is TRBJ1-1, the V gene TRBV5-1; D may be TRBD1 (5 bases). Germline CDR1 reads SGHRS; CDR2 reads YFSETQ. The CDR3 sequence is 14 residues long. V gave up 4 bases and J gave up 6 bases, with 16 bases separating them. The DNA of the CDR3 is TGCGCCAGCAGCCATGAGACAGCTCGGGCTGAAGCTTTCTTT. Protein sequence: CASSHETARAEAFF. Combining the CDR3 with reference TRBV5-1 and TRBJ1-1 gives the whole variable domain KAGVTQTPRYLIKTRGQQVTLSCSPISGHRSVSWYQQTPGQGLQFLFEYFSETQRNKGNFPGRFSGRQFSNSRSEMNVSTLELGDSALYLCASSHETARAEAFFGQGTRLTVV.

This clonotype was counted many times. The CDR3 DNA sequence: TGTGCCAGCAGTTACTCGTGGAATTTATACACCGGGGAGCTGTTTTTT. Protein product: CASSYSWNLYTGELFF. The chain uses TRBV6-5 and TRBJ2-2; D unclear. Per the germline V gene, CDR1 is MNHEY and CDR2 is SVGAGI. The CDR3 is 16 amino acids. V lost 0 bases and J lost 3, with 11 bases in between.

The chain employs TRBV5-1 and TRBJ2-7, with D maybe TRBD1 (5 bases). There are 18 residues in the CDR3. The ends were cut back, 4 bases at V and 0 bases at J, with 23 bases in the middle. The germline V gene encodes CDR1 SGHRS and CDR2 YFSETQ. The DNA for the CDR3 is TGCGCCAGCAGCCCCCTAGGTGGGGTAGGGGCCGGCTCCTACGAGCAGTACTTC. It specifies CASSPLGGVGAGSYEQYF.

This clonotype was picked up many times. One end of the junction varies from germline; a read error may be responsible. The chain links TRBV12-3 or TRBV12-4 to TRBJ1-5; D remains ambiguous. This CDR3 has 14 residues. The CDR3: CASSLGQSNQPQHF. CDR3 bases: TGTGCCAGCAGCTTAGGGCAAAGCAATCAGCCCCAGCATTTT.

This clonotype was found many times. V and J are TRBV6-5 and TRBJ2-2, with 8 bases aligning to TRBD2. The CDR3 has 14 amino acids. The germline V gene has CDR1 MNHEY and CDR2 SVGAGI. Losses at the gene ends were 7 bases for V and 3 bases for J; bases not matched to a gene: 4. As DNA, the CDR3 is TGTGCCAGCAATCGGGGGGGGTACACCGGGGAGCTGTTTTTT. Translation: CASNRGGYTGELFF.

The rearrangement links TRBV7-6 to TRBJ2-1, with 9 bases lining up with TRBD2. V was pared by 4 bases and J by 7 bases, with 8 bases of the junction left unmatched. The CDR3 has 15 residues. Looked up from germline, CDR1 is SGHVS and CDR2 is FNYEAQ. The DNA of the CDR3 is TGTGCCAGCAGCTCGAGGACTAGCGTCAGTAATGAGCAGTTCTTC. Amino acids: CASSSRTSVSNEQFF.

This clonotype was counted a few times. The chain combines TRBV5-1 with TRBJ1-2, with TRBD1 matching 8 bases. Germline CDR1 is SGHRS and CDR2 is YFSETQ. CDR3 length equals 14 residues. V shed 4 bases and J 6 bases; nucleotides not matched to a gene: 8. The CDR3 nucleotides are TGCGCCAGCAGCGTGGACAGGGCTGGCGATGGCTACACCTTC. Translated: CASSVDRAGDGYTF.

This clonotype was seen at least ten times. V is TRBV5-1 and J is TRBJ1-2; 8 bases agree with TRBD1. The CDR3 consists of 14 residues. Looked up from germline, CDR1 is SGHRS and CDR2 is YFSETQ. The V gene end was trimmed by 4 bases and the J gene end by 8 bases; junction bases not matched to a gene: 10. CDR3 region: CASSGGTGPWGYTF. CDR3 in DNA: TGCGCCAGCAGCGGAGGGACAGGCCCCTGGGGCTACACCTTC.

This clonotype occurred a few times. The gene calls are TRBV9 and TRBJ2-7, with D possibly being TRBD1 or TRBD2 (5 bases each). CDR3 size: 13 residues. The V end was cut by 0 bases, the J end by 7 bases, with 11 bases between. Germline V lookup: CDR1 SGDLS, CDR2 YYNGEE. The CDR3 here is CASSVAGPGEQYF. The CDR3, as DNA: TGTGCCAGCAGCGTAGCGGGACCGGGGGAGCAGTACTTC.

This clonotype has only a few counts. The J gene is TRBJ2-2, the V gene TRBV12-3 or TRBV12-4; D perhaps matches TRBD1 (6 bases). The CDR3 covers 14 residues. V shed 10 bases and J shed 2 bases, with 14 bases lying between them. The CDR3 DNA reads TGTGCCAACAAAGTGGGACAAAACACCGGGGAGCTGTTTTTT. Protein product: CANKVGQNTGELFF.

This chain uses TRBV7-9 with TRBJ2-7; D unresolved. Germline assignment: CDR1 SEHNR and CDR2 FQNEAQ (reference sequence). The CDR3 runs to 15 residues. Trimming left V 3 bases short and J 0 bases short, with 12 bases between. The CDR3 protein is CASSFGPSLSYEQYF. In nucleotides, the CDR3 is TGTGCCAGCAGCTTTGGACCCTCGCTCTCCTACGAGCAGTACTTC. The complete variable domain, with remaining parts taken from reference TRBV7-9 and TRBJ2-7, reads DTGVSQNPRHKITKRGQNVTFRCDPISEHNRLYWYRQTLGQGPEFLTYFQNEAQLEKSRLLSDRFSAERPKGSFSTLEIQRTEQGDSAMYLCASSFGPSLSYEQYFGPGTRLTVT.